This T cell receptor (beta chain) was obtained from a study of T cell clonotyping in hematopoietic cell transplantation (dated by TCRdb to the early 2020s). For context, the study as a whole: The study collected roughly 150 blood samples from approximately 32 consecutive transplant recipients and their related donors. Recruitment of patients ran from late 2015 to January 2017, and follow-up continued until September 2020 or until death.

Paper-wide results and their limitations: Recipient TCR diversity fell after transplant, with pathologically expanded clonotypes rising progressively from day 30 to day 180. The sample size was limited, and CD4 and CD8 repertoire contributions could not be separated because cells were not sorted. Donor and pretransplant recipient Inverse Simpson Index values predicted broader posttransplant TCR repertoire diversity. Overlap with donor repertoires was found for only a small fraction of recipient repertoires, with over 95% found to appear de novo at the given depth.

For TCR beta sequencing, blood samples came from the related transplant donors. Nuclei Lysis Solution was used to extract genomic DNA from fresh or cryopreserved unfractionated peripheral blood mononuclear cells. CDR3 length: 16 amino acids, cysteine to phenylalanine. Only CDR3 DNA is held: 48 bases, read in frame from base 1. V is pared back by 1 base and J by 2 bases, with 15 bases lying between the germline termini. The germline V gene yields MGHRA for CDR1 and YSYEKL for CDR2. With respect to this clone: The antigen it binds to is not known. No base-level quality is on record; no much larger clone is a single base apart.

TCR beta CDR3 regions were amplified from genomic DNA with the immunoSEQ assay, a bias-controlled multiplex PCR using V- and J-specific primers. In a second PCR step, the CDR3 amplicons were tagged with a proprietary barcode plus Illumina adapter sequences. An Illumina MiSeq instrument was used for sequencing of the CDR3 libraries. As for the original processing: Export and quality control were performed with immunoSEQ Analyzer 3.0, and downstream analyses were performed with R Bioconductor and Immunarch. Repertoire metrics were calculated using only productive rearrangements within the normalized downsampled data set. Clonotypes larger than 5 templates in the normalized cohort were defined as pathologically expanded. The Inverse Simpson Index was used to measure repertoire diversity. To capture all clonotypes, CMV-specificity analyses were performed on the non-normalized data set. The table comes from immuneACCESS by way of TCRdb, which keeps in-frame sequences with V and J called. Part of the clones is missing from these tables; in studies checked, under half for an unresolved V gene and the rest for unknown reasons. V, J and clone size were drawn from that table, and D and trimming were deduced from the DNA. The sample yields 15,000 to 20,000 clones; around 90% were counted once. 5% to 6.5% of the sample is held by the ten biggest clonotypes.

This clonotype was sampled from a man in his forties or fifties in good health. Some clones in this sample may be carry-over from other donors' samples. The sequenced material came from peripheral blood mononuclear cells. The rearranged chain carries TRBV4-1 and TRBJ2-7; a tentative D call is TRBD2 (6 bases match). The CDR3 reads CASSQAGPGGTYEQYF. The DNA sequence is as follows: TGCGCCAGCAGCCAAGCAGGGCCCGGGGGAACCTACGAGCAGTACTTC.